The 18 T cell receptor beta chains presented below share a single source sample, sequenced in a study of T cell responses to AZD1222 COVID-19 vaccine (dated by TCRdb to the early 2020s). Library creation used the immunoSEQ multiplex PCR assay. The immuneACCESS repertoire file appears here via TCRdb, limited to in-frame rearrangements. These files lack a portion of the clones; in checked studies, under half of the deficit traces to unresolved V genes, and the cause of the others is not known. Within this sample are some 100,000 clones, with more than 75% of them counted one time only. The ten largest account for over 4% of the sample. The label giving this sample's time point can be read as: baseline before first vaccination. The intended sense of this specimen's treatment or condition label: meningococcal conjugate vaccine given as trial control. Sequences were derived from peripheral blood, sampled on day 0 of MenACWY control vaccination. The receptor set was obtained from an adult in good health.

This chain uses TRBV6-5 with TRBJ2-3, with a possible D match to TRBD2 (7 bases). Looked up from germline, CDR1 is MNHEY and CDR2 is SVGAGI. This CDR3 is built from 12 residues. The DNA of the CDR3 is TGTGCAGTCCGGGGGGCCACAGATACGCAGTATTTT. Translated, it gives CAVRGATDTQYF.

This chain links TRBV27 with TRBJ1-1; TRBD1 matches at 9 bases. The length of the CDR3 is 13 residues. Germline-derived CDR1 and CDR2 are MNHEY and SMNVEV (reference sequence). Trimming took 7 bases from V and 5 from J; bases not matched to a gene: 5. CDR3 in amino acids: CASTRQGGTEAFF. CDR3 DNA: TGTGCCAGCACGAGACAGGGGGGAACTGAAGCTTTCTTT.

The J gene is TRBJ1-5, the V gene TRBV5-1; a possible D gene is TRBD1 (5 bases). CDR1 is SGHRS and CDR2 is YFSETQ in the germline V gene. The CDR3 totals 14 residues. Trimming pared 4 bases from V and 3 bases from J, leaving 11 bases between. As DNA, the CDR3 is TGCGCCAGCAGCCCTCAGGGAAACAATCAGCCCCAGCATTTT. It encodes CASSPQGNNQPQHF.

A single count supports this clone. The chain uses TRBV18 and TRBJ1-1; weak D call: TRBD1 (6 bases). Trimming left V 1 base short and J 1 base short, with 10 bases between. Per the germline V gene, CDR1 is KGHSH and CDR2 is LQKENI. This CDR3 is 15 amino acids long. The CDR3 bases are TGTGCCAGCTCACCACGTGACAGGCCGAACACTGAAGCTTTCTTT. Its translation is CASSPRDRPNTEAFF.

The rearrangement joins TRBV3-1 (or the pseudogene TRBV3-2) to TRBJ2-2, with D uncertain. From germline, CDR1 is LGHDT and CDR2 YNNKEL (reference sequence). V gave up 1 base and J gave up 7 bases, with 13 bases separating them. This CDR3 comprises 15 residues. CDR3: CASSQARSPDGELFF. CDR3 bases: TGTGCCAGCAGCCAAGCGAGGTCACCCGACGGGGAGCTGTTTTTT.

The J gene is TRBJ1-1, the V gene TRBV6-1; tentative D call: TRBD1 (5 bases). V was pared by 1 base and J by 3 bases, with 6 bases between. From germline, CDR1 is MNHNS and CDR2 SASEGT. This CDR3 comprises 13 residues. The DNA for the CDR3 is TGTGCCAGCAGTGAAGTGGGGGACACTGAAGCTTTCTTT. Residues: CASSEVGDTEAFF.

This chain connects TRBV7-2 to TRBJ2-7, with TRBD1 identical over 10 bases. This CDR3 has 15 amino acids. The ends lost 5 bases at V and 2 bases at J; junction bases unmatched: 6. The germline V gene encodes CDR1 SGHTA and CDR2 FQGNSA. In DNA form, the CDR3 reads TGTGCCAGCAGCCCATTGGGACAGGGGCCCTACGAGCAGTACTTC. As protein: CASSPLGQGPYEQYF.

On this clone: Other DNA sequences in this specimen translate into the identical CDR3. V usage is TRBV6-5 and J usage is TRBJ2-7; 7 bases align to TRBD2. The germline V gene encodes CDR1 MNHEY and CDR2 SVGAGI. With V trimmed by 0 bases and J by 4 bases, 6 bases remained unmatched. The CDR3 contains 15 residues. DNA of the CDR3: TGTGCCAGCAGTTACTCGATCCTAGCGGTATACGAGCAGTACTTC. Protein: CASSYSILAVYEQYF.

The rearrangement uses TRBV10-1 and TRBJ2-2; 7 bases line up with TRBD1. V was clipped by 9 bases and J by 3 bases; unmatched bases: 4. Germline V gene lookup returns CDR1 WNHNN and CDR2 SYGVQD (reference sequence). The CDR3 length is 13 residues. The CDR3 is CASRQGHTGELFF. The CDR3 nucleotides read TGCGCCAGTAGACAGGGCCACACCGGGGAGCTGTTTTTT.

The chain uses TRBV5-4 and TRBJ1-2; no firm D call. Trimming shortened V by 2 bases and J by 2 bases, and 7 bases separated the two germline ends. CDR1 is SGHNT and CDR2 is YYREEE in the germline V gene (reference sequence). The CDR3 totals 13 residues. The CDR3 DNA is TGTGCCAGCAGCTTCGGGGTGAACTATGGCTACACCTTC. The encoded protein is CASSFGVNYGYTF.

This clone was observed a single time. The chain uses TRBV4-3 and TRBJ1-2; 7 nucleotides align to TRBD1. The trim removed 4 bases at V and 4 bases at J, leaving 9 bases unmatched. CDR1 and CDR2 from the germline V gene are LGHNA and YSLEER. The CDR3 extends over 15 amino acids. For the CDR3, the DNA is TGCGCCAGCAGCCTGTACACGAGGGACAGCTATGGCTACACCTTC. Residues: CASSLYTRDSYGYTF.

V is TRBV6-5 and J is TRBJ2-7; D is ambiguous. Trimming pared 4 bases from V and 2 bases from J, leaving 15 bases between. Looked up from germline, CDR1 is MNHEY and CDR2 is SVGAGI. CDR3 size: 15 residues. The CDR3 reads CASSSPGRTTYEQYF. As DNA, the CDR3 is TGTGCCAGCAGTTCCCCCGGCAGGACGACCTACGAGCAGTACTTC.

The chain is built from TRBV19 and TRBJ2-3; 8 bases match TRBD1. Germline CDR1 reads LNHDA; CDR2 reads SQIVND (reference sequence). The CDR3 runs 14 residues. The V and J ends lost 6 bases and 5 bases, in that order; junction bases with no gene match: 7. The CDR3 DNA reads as TGTGCCAGTAGGACCGACAGGGGTTTAGATACGCAGTATTTT. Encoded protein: CASRTDRGLDTQYF.

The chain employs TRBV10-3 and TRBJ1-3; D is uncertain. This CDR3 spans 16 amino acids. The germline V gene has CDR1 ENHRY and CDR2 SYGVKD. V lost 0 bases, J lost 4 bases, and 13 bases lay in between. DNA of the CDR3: TGTGCCATCAGTGAGTCGTCATCAGGTTACGGAAACACCATATATTTT. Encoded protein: CAISESSSGYGNTIYF.

In DNA, the CDR3 is TGTGCCAGCAGTGTGACTAGCGGCACAGATACGCAGTATTTT. Its translation: CASSVTSGTDTQYF. The chain employs TRBV2 and TRBJ2-3, with 8 bases lining up with TRBD2. This CDR3 region has 14 residues. Germline lookup yields CDR1 SNHLY and CDR2 FYNNEI. Trimming took 4 bases from V and 1 from J; bases not matched to a gene: 1.

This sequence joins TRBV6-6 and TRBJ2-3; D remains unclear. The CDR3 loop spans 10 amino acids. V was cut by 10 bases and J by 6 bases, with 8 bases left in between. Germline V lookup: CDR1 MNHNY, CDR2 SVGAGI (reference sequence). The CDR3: CATTADTQYF. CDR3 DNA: TGTGCCACCACCGCCGATACGCAGTATTTT.

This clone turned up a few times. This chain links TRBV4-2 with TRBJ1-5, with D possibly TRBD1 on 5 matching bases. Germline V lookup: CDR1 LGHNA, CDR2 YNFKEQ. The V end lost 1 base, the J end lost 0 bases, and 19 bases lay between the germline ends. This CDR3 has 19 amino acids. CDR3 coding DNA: TGTGCCAGCAGCCAAGGGGGCGACCGATACTATTATAGCAATCAGCCCCAGCATTTT. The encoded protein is CASSQGGDRYYYSNQPQHF.

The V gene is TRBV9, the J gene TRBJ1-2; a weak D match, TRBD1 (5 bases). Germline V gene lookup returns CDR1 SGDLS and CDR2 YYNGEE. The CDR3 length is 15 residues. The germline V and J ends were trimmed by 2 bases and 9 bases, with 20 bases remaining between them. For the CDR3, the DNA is TGTGCCAGCAGCGTGGGTTCGGGGCTCCAATGGAGCTACACCTTC. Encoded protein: CASSVGSGLQWSYTF.